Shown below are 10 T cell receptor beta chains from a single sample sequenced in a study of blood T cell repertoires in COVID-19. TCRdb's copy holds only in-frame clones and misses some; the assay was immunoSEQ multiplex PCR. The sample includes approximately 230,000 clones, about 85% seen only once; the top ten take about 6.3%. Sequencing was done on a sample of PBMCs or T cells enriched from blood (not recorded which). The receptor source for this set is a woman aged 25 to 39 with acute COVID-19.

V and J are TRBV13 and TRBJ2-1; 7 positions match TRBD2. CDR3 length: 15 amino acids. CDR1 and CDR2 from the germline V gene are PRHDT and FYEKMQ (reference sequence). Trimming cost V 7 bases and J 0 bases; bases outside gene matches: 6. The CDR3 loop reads CASTSGASSYNEQFF. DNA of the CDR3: TGTGCCAGCACAAGCGGGGCAAGCTCCTACAATGAGCAGTTCTTC. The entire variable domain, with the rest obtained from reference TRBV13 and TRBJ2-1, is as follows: AAGVIQSPRHLIKEKRETATLKCYPIPRHDTVYWYQQGPGQDPQFLISFYEKMQSDKGSIPDRFSAQQFSDYHSELNMSSLELGDSALYFCASTSGASSYNEQFFGPGTRLTVL.

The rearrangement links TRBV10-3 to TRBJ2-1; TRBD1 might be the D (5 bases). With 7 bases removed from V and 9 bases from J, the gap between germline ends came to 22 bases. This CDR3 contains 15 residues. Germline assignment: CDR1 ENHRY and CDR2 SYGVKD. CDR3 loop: CAINTGSRSYGEQFF. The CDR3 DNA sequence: TGTGCCATCAATACAGGTAGCCGCTCGTATGGTGAGCAGTTCTTC.

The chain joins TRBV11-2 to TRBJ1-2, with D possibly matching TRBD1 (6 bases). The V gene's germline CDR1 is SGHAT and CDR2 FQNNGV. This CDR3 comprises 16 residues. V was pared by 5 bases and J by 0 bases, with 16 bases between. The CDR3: CASSPSGGGANYGYTF. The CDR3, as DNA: TGTGCCAGCAGCCCGTCGGGAGGGGGAGCTAACTATGGCTACACCTTC.

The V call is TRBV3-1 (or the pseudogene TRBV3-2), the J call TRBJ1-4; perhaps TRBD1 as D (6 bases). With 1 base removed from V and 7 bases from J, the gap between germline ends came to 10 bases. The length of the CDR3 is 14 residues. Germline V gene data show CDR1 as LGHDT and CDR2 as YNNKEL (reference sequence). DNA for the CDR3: TGTGCCAGCAGCCAAGCAACAGGGATTGAAAAACTGTTTTTT. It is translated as CASSQATGIEKLFF.

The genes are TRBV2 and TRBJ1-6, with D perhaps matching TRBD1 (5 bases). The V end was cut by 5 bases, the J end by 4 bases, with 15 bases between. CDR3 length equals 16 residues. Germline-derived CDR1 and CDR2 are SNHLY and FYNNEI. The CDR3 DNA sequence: TGTGCCAGCAGTCCCCCCTCCGCAGGGTATAATTCACCCCTCCACTTT. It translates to CASSPPSAGYNSPLHF.

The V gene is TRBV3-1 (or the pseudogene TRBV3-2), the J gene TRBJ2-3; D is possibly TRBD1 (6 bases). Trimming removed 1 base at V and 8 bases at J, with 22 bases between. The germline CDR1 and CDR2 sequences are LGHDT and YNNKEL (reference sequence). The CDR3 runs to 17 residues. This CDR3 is CASSQGFQGPQHATQYF. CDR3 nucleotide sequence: TGTGCCAGCAGCCAAGGCTTTCAGGGGCCCCAACATGCTACGCAGTATTTT.

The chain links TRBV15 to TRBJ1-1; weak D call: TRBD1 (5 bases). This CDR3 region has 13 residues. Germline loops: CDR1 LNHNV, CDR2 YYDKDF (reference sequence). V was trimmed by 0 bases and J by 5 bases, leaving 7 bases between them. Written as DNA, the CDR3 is TGTGCCACCAGCAGAGAGGGGGGAACTGAAGCTTTCTTT. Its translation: CATSREGGTEAFF.

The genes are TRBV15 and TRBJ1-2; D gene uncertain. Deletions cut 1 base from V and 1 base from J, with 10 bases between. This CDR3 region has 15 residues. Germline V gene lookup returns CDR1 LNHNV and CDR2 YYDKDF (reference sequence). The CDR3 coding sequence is TGTGCCACCAGCAGAGGTCGTAGTAGTAACTATGGCTACACCTTC. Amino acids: CATSRGRSSNYGYTF.

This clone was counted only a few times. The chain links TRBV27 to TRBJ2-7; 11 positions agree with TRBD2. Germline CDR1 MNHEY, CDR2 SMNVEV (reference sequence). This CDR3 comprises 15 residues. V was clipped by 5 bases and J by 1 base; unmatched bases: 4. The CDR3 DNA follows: TGTGCCAGCAGTAAGACTAGCGGGACGTCCTACGAGCAGTACTTC. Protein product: CASSKTSGTSYEQYF.

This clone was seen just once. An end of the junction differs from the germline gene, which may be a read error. This chain's CDR3 is CASSKAGANEKLFF. Written as DNA, the CDR3 is TGTGCCAGCAGTAAAGCGGGAGCTAATGAAAAGCTGTTTTTT. The genes are TRBV6-1 and TRBJ1-4; D not resolved. The CDR3 has 14 amino acids. Germline V CDR1 and CDR2: MNHNS, SASEGT.